This T cell receptor delta chain was captured by sequencing in a study of gamma-delta T cells after stem cell transplantation. TCRdb re-called the RT-PCR reads using CATT. The data hold fewer than 3,000 delta-chain clones, with less than 45% observed a single time. V gave up 3 bases and J gave up 1 base; unmatched junction bases: 10. This CDR3 is 16 amino acids long. Germline V CDR1 and CDR2: GEAIGNYY, EKD. Relative to its sample, this clone is large. The clonotype comes from a human donor. It is not recorded whose cells these are; they may come from a transplant donor. Material: gamma-delta T cells. The rearrangement joins TRDV2 to TRDJ1; 7 nucleotides match TRDD3. This CDR3 reads CACDPLWGQTTDKLIF. In DNA form, the CDR3 reads TGTGCCTGTGACCCTCTCTGGGGGCAGACCACCGATAAACTCATCTTT.